These 28 T cell receptor beta chains were sequenced from one sample in a study of shared clonotypes between healthy human individuals. CD45RO-negative cells were positively selected for CCR7, leaving out terminally differentiated effector memory CD45RA+ cells. Libraries were prepared by immunoSEQ multiplex PCR; TCRdb keeps only in-frame clonotypes and omits some of them. The sample lists about 550,000 clones; 95% were seen once. Specimen: naive CD8+ T cells sorted from blood. These receptors all come from a woman aged 30 to 39 in good health.

The J gene is TRBJ1-3, the V gene TRBV29-1; D remains unclear. Between the trimmed V and J ends, which lost 6 bases and 0 bases, there was a span of 15 bases. The length of the CDR3 is 15 residues. Per germline, CDR1 SQVTM and CDR2 ANQGSEA. The CDR3 spells CSVTRREGSGNTIYF. The CDR3 bases are TGCAGCGTGACGAGGAGGGAAGGCTCTGGAAACACCATATATTTT.

The chain carries TRBV29-1 and TRBJ1-2; D is ambiguous. The length of the CDR3 is 15 residues. Trimming stripped 5 bases from V and 0 bases from J, with 16 bases between. The germline gives CDR1 SQVTM, CDR2 ANQGSEA. CDR3 loop: CSVSGGIAANYGYTF. CDR3 sequence (DNA): TGCAGCGTTAGTGGAGGGATTGCAGCTAACTATGGCTACACCTTC.

The chain combines TRBV28 with TRBJ2-6; D not certain. This CDR3 contains 17 residues. Germline CDR1 reads MDHEN; CDR2 reads SYDVKM. Trimming removed 6 bases at V and 0 bases at J, with 15 bases between. The DNA for the CDR3 is TGTGCCAGCAGGAACACCAATATGAGCTCTGGGGCCAACGTCCTGACTTTC. This encodes CASRNTNMSSGANVLTF. Full variable domain (outside the CDR3, taken from reference TRBV28 and TRBJ2-6): DVKVTQSSRYLVKRTGEKVFLECVQDMDHENMFWYRQDPGLGLRLIYFSYDVKMKEKGDIPEGYSVSREKKERFSLILESASTNQTSMYLCASRNTNMSSGANVLTFGAGSRLTVL.

The gene calls are TRBV4-1 and TRBJ2-3; D could derive from TRBD1 or TRBD2 (6 bases each). The V end lost 1 base, the J end lost 2 bases, and 13 bases lay between the germline ends. CDR3 length: 16 residues. In germline, CDR1 is MGHRA, CDR2 YSYEKL. The DNA for the CDR3 is TGCGCCAGCAGCCAAGCGGGGGCCCCTCCCACAGATACGCAGTATTTT. It translates to CASSQAGAPPTDTQYF.

The V gene is TRBV27, the J gene TRBJ2-5; D gene ambiguous. With the DNA end fitting TRBJ2-7 better, the J assignment may be wrong. Germline loops: CDR1 MNHEY, CDR2 SMNVEV (reference sequence). The CDR3 contains 12 residues. The CDR3 region is CASSLEDGEQYF. The CDR3 DNA reads as TGTGCCAGCAGTTTAGAGGACGGCGAGCAGTACTTC.

The chain links TRBV13 to TRBJ2-2; 7 positions match TRBD2. Per the germline V gene, CDR1 is PRHDT and CDR2 is FYEKMQ (reference sequence). The junction had 8 bases not matched to a gene; V was cut back by 3 bases and J by 4 bases. This CDR3 has 16 amino acids. CDR3 sequence: CASSFRPASGTGELFF. The DNA for the CDR3 is TGTGCCAGCAGCTTTCGGCCCGCTAGCGGCACCGGGGAGCTGTTTTTT.

V usage is TRBV5-4 and J usage is TRBJ1-1, with 7 bases that match TRBD1. V gave up 3 bases and J gave up 3 bases; unmatched junction bases: 8. The CDR3 length is 15 residues. Looked up from germline, CDR1 is SGHNT and CDR2 is YYREEE (reference sequence). The CDR3 reads CASSSQQGYHTEAFF. The DNA of the CDR3 is TGTGCCAGCAGCTCGCAACAGGGGTATCACACTGAAGCTTTCTTT.

The rearrangement joins TRBV7-6 to TRBJ2-1, with D unresolved. Germline V gene lookup returns CDR1 SGHVS and CDR2 FNYEAQ. The CDR3 sequence is 15 residues long. Trimming left V 0 bases short and J 4 bases short, with 10 bases between. CDR3 bases: TGTGCCAGCAGCTTAGCGATCGTTCGGTACAATGAGCAGTTCTTC. The encoded protein is CASSLAIVRYNEQFF.

This clone showed up just once. The V gene is TRBV7-9, the J gene TRBJ1-1; possible D gene TRBD1, 5 bases. V gave up 1 base and J gave up 2 bases, with 8 bases separating them. Germline V gives CDR1 SEHNR, CDR2 FQNEAQ (reference sequence). The CDR3 contains 14 residues. CDR3 residues: CASSLGGLNTEAFF. As DNA, the CDR3 is TGTGCCAGCAGCTTAGGGGGCCTAAACACTGAAGCTTTCTTT.

V usage is TRBV29-1 and J usage is TRBJ2-1, with 9 bases identical to TRBD1. From germline, CDR1 is SQVTM and CDR2 ANQGSEA. This CDR3 has 14 residues. The V gene end was trimmed by 3 bases and the J gene end by 0 bases; junction bases not matched to a gene: 0. In DNA, the CDR3 is TGCAGCGTTGAGACAGGGGGCTCCTACAATGAGCAGTTCTTC. Translated: CSVETGGSYNEQFF.

V usage is TRBV9 and J usage is TRBJ2-7; D might be TRBD1 (6 bases). The CDR3 length is 14 residues. Per germline, CDR1 SGDLS and CDR2 YYNGEE. V was cut by 0 bases and J by 6 bases, with 13 bases left in between. CDR3 loop: CASSVVSGGGEQYF. In DNA, the CDR3 is TGTGCCAGCAGCGTAGTGAGTGGGGGCGGCGAGCAGTACTTC.

The genes are TRBV10-2 and TRBJ1-5; D unclear. The CDR3 consists of 13 residues. CDR1 and CDR2 (germline): WSHSY, SAAADI. V was trimmed by 5 bases and J by 6 bases, leaving 11 bases between them. CDR3 sequence (DNA): TGCGCCAGCAGTCCCGGGTTAATTCAGCCCCAGCATTTT. As protein: CASSPGLIQPQHF.

This chain links TRBV2 with TRBJ1-4; TRBD1 matches 10 bases. CDR3 length: 16 residues. J gave up 3 bases and V 4 bases, and 5 bases lay outside the gene matches. Germline V gene sequence: CDR1 SNHLY, CDR2 FYNNEI. The CDR3 DNA sequence: TGTGCCAGCAGTGCGGGACAGGGGTGGCCTAATGAAAAACTGTTTTTT. It is translated as CASSAGQGWPNEKLFF.

In the case of this clone: Mismatch with germline at one junction end may stem from a read error. The chain joins TRBV5-4 to TRBJ1-2; D perhaps matches TRBD1 (6 bases). Germline V gives CDR1 SGHNT, CDR2 YYREEE (reference sequence). CDR3 length: 13 residues. The CDR3 region has the DNA TGTGCCAGCAGTTTGGCGGGGGCGCCTGGCTACACCTTC. Translation gives CASSLAGAPGYTF. The variable domain in full, with the rest retrieved from reference TRBV5-4 and TRBJ1-2, is ETGVTQSPTHLIKTRGQQVTLRCSSQSGHNTVSWYQQALGQGPQFIFQYYREEENGRGNFPPRFSGLQFPNYSSELNVNALELDDSALYLCASSLAGAPGYTFGSGTRLTVV.

This rearrangement joins TRBV28 to TRBJ2-1; 7 bases align to TRBD2. Germline V CDR1 and CDR2: MDHEN, SYDVKM. Trimming at V came to 5 bases and at J to 3 bases, leaving 7 bases not matched to a gene. The CDR3 totals 15 residues. In DNA, the CDR3 is TGTGCCAGCAGTCGCTTTGGGGGGGGCTACAATGAGCAGTTCTTC. Protein product: CASSRFGGGYNEQFF.

This chain connects TRBV28 to TRBJ1-2, with TRBD1 as a possible D gene (6 bases). Trimming removed 3 bases at V and 7 bases at J, with 24 bases between. The CDR3 loop spans 17 amino acids. Germline values: CDR1 MDHEN, CDR2 SYDVKM. The CDR3 loop reads CASSFRLGNRVSAGYTF. CDR3 coding DNA: TGTGCCAGCAGTTTTCGGTTGGGGAACAGGGTGTCTGCTGGCTACACCTTC.

The chain uses TRBV7-9 and TRBJ2-7; possible D gene TRBD1, 6 bases. Germline CDR1 is SEHNR and CDR2 is FQNEAQ (reference sequence). The CDR3 contains 15 residues. Trimming left V 1 base short and J 0 bases short, with 10 bases between. Written as DNA, the CDR3 is TGTGCCAGCAGCTTAGTAGGGGACAACTCCTACGAGCAGTACTTC. Protein: CASSLVGDNSYEQYF.

This chain links TRBV6-1 with TRBJ2-2; 9 bases align to TRBD1. CDR3 length: 19 residues. Trimming cost V 3 bases and J 5 bases; bases outside gene matches: 16. The germline gives CDR1 MNHNS, CDR2 SASEGT. The CDR3 nucleotides are TGTGCCAGCAGTGATTTCTCCTCTTTAGGGACAGGGTCTACCGGGGAGCTGTTTTTT. Protein product: CASSDFSSLGTGSTGELFF.

This clone was seen a single time. The chain recombines TRBV7-2 with TRBJ2-1; D is tentatively TRBD1 or TRBD2 (5 bases each). The CDR3 is made up of 15 amino acids. Germline V gene sequence: CDR1 SGHTA, CDR2 FQGNSA. V lost 4 bases to trimming and J lost 4 bases, with 14 bases between them. The CDR3 sequence is CASSSAGTGYNEQFF. CDR3 nucleotides: TGTGCCAGCAGCTCAGCCGGGACCGGGTACAATGAGCAGTTCTTC.

The chain employs TRBV11-3 and TRBJ2-5; D perhaps matches TRBD1 (5 bases). CDR3 length: 15 amino acids. The V end lost 5 bases, the J end lost 0 bases, and 13 bases lay between the germline ends. Germline V gene lookup returns CDR1 SGHNT and CDR2 YENEEA. This CDR3 reads CASSLRQGYQETQYF. CDR3 nucleotides: TGTGCCAGCAGCCTGAGGCAGGGTTACCAAGAGACCCAGTACTTC.

J is TRBJ2-5 and V is TRBV27, with TRBD2 matching 7 bases. V dropped 4 bases and J dropped 4; count of bases not matched to a gene: 6. This CDR3 has 14 amino acids. CDR1 is MNHEY and CDR2 is SMNVEV in the germline V gene (reference sequence). CDR3: CASSSTSAGETQYF. CDR3 sequence (DNA): TGTGCCAGCAGTTCAACTAGCGCCGGAGAGACCCAGTACTTC.

The chain links TRBV27 to TRBJ2-7; D call uncertain. The CDR3 runs to 13 residues. Trimming shortened V by 2 bases and J by 5 bases, and 10 bases separated the two germline ends. Germline CDR1 is MNHEY and CDR2 is SMNVEV (reference sequence). The CDR3 reads CASSLLGINEQYF. CDR3 DNA sequence: TGTGCCAGCAGTTTACTGGGAATCAACGAGCAGTACTTC.

This rearrangement joins TRBV7-6 to TRBJ2-7, with D perhaps matching TRBD2 (6 bases). V dropped 0 bases and J dropped 6 bases, with 9 bases sitting between them. The CDR3 is 13 amino acids. The V gene's germline CDR1 is SGHVS and CDR2 FNYEAQ. CDR3 in DNA: TGTGCCAGCAGCTTAGCGGTCGGGAGCGAGCAGTACTTC. Translated, it gives CASSLAVGSEQYF.

The J gene is TRBJ2-2, the V gene TRBV6-5; no clear D gene. This CDR3 has 12 residues. Germline lookup yields CDR1 MNHEY and CDR2 SVGAGI. V was clipped by 11 bases and J by 7 bases, with 14 bases between them. In nucleotides, the CDR3 is TGTGCCGCGTGTATGCTGGGCGGGGAGCTGTTTTTT. This codes for CAACMLGGELFF.

The rearrangement uses TRBV6-5 and TRBJ2-7; 7 nucleotides align to TRBD2. J was trimmed by 3 bases and V by 0 bases; bases with no gene match: 5. The CDR3 extends over 15 amino acids. Germline values: CDR1 MNHEY, CDR2 SVGAGI. The CDR3 reads CASSYSIRGDYEQYF. Written as DNA, the CDR3 is TGTGCCAGCAGTTACTCGATTCGGGGGGACTACGAGCAGTACTTC.

This sequence joins TRBV5-6 and TRBJ2-5; TRBD1 aligns across 7 bases. The ends lost 0 bases at V and 4 bases at J; junction bases unmatched: 3. The germline V gene encodes CDR1 SGHDT and CDR2 YYEEEE. This CDR3 has 14 amino acids. The CDR3 nucleotides are TGTGCCAGCAGCTTGGGAGGGGGCGTAGAGACCCAGTACTTC. Its protein is CASSLGGGVETQYF.

The V gene is TRBV27, the J gene TRBJ1-1; D unresolved. The V gene lost 6 bases and the J gene lost 0 bases, with 23 bases spanning the gap. This CDR3 is 18 amino acids long. Per germline, CDR1 MNHEY and CDR2 SMNVEV (reference sequence). The CDR3 loop reads CASSLSRLGGGMNTEAFF. CDR3 sequence (DNA): TGTGCCAGCAGCTTAAGCCGACTCGGAGGTGGGATGAACACTGAAGCTTTCTTT.

The chain employs TRBV14 and TRBJ1-1; D perhaps matches TRBD1 (6 bases). The germline V gene encodes CDR1 SGHDN and CDR2 FVKESK. Trimming cost V 4 bases and J 4 bases, with 22 bases left between them. CDR3 length: 17 residues. CDR3 amino acids: CASSRAPRTVGSTEAFF. CDR3 sequence (DNA): TGTGCCAGCAGCCGAGCGCCGCGGACAGTTGGAAGCACTGAAGCTTTCTTT.